This T cell receptor (beta chain) originates from a study of shared clonotypes between healthy human individuals. Deletions cut 5 bases from V and 2 bases from J, with 10 bases between. The CDR3 totals 13 residues. Germline V lookup: CDR1 MNHEY, CDR2 SMNVEV (reference sequence). An even split of each subset's genomic DNA across several immunoSEQ plates was performed. TCRdb's table, derived via immunoSEQ multiplex PCR, lists solely in-frame clones and lacks some. The data contain some 1.1 million clones, 70% to 80% of them singletons. The chain employs TRBV27 and TRBJ2-7, with D perhaps matching TRBD1 (6 bases). This sequence originates from a man aged 18 to 29 in good health. Some clones in this sample may be carry-over from other donors' samples. The sequencing input was memory CD4+ T cells from PBMCs. Regarding subset: CD45RA-negative fraction. In nucleotides, the CDR3 is TGTGCCAGCAGTGCACAGGGACCCTACGAGCAGTACTTC. Its translation is CASSAQGPYEQYF.